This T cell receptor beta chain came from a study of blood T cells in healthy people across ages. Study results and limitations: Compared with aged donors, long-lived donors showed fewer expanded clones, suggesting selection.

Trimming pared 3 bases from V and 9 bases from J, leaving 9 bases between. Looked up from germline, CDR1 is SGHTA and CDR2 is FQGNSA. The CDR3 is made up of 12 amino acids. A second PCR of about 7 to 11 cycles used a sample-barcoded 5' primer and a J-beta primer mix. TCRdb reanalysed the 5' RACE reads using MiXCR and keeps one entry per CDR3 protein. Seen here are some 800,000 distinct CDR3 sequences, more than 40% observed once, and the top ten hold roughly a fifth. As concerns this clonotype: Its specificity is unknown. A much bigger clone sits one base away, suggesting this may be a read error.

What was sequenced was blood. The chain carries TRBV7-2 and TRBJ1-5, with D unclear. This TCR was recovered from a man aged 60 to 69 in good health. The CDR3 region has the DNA TGTGCCAGCAGCTTTATTCAGGCGCCCCAGCATTTT. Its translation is CASSFIQAPQHF.